This T cell receptor beta chain was identified during a study of identical twins. In TCRdb, the 5' RACE reads were re-called with MiXCR into one record per CDR3 protein. The data show 1.5 million to 2 million distinct CDR3 sequences, with 32% seen just once and about 0.27% held by the top ten. A few counts support this clonotype. Its antigen remains unidentified. Study-wide results and limits: Shared out-of-frame alpha sequences (those common to twins) showed excess low generation probability. Within cord blood, abundant beta clonotypes carried fewer insertions, but memory repertoires showed no such trend. Conclusions leaned on cross-sectional statistical analysis and did not track the same donors over time.

CDR3 length equals 15 residues. Germline assignment: CDR1 MNHNY and CDR2 SVGAGI (reference sequence). Unmatched junction bases numbered 4, after V lost 2 bases and J lost 2 bases. Healthy Caucasians, and only they, were the donors. The chain combines TRBV6-6 with TRBJ1-2; the match to TRBD1 covers 8 bases. The sample was cord blood. This sequence originates from a newborn girl in good health. CDR3 nucleotide sequence: TGTGCCAGCAGTTACCGGACAGGGAGAAACTATGGCTACACCTTC. Protein product: CASSYRTGRNYGYTF.